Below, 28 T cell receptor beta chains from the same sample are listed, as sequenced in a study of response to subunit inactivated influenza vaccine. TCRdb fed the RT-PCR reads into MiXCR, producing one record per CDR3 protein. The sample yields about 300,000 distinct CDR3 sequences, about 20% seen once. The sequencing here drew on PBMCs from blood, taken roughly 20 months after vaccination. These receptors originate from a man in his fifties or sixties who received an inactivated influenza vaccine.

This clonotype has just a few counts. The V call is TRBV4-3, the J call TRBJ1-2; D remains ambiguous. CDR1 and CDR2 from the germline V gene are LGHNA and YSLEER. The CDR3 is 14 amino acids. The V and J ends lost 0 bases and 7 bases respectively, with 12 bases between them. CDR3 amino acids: CASSQDLRGGGYTF. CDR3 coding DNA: TGCGCCAGCAGCCAAGACCTGCGGGGAGGTGGCTACACCTTC.

CDR3 sequence: CASSLNRLGNQPQHF. The CDR3 coding sequence is TGTGCCAGCAGTTTAAATCGGCTGGGCAATCAGCCCCAGCATTTT. The V call is TRBV27, the J call TRBJ1-5; D is ambiguous. Deletions cut 2 bases from V and 2 bases from J, with 10 bases between. This CDR3 has 15 residues. Germline V gene sequence: CDR1 MNHEY, CDR2 SMNVEV (reference sequence).

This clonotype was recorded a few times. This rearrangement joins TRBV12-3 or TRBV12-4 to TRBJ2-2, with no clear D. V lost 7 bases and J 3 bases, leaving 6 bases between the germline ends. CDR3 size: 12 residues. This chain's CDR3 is CASTFYTGELFF. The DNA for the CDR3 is TGTGCCAGCACTTTTTACACCGGGGAGCTGTTTTTT.

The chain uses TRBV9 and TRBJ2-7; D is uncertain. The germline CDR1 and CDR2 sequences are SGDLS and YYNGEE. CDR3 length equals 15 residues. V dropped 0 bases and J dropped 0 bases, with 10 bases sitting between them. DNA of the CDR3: TGTGCCAGCAGCGTAGGCGGTCAGAGCTCCTACGAGCAGTACTTC. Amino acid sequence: CASSVGGQSSYEQYF.

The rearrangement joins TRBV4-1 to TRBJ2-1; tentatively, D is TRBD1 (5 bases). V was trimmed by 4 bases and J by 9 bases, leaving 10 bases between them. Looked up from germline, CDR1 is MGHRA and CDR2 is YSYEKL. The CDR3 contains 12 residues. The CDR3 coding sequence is TGCGCCAGCAGCCCCCAGGGCCTTGAGCAGTTCTTC. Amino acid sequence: CASSPQGLEQFF.

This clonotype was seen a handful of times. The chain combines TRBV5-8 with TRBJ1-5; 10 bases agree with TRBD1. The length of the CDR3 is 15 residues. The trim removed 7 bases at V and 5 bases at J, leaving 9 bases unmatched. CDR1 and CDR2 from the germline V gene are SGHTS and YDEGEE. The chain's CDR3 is CASGGTGDGDQPQHF. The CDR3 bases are TGTGCCAGCGGGGGGACAGGGGATGGGGATCAGCCCCAGCATTTT.

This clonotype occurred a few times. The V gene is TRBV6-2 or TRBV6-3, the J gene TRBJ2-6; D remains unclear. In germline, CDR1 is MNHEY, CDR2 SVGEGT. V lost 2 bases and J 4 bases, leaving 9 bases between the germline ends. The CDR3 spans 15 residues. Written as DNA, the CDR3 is TGTGCCAGCAGTTACCAGGCTGAAGGGGCCAACGTCCTGACTTTC. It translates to CASSYQAEGANVLTF.

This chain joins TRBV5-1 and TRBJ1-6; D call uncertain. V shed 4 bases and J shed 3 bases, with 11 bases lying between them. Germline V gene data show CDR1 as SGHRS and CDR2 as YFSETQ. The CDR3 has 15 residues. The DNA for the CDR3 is TGCGCCAGCAGCGAGGACGGACTCTATAATTCACCCCTCCACTTT. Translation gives CASSEDGLYNSPLHF.

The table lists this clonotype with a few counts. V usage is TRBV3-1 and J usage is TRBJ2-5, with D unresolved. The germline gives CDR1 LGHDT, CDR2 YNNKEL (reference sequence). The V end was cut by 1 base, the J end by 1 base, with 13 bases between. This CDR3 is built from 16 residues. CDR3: CASSQVLQARQETQYF. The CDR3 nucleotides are TGTGCCAGCAGCCAAGTTTTGCAGGCTCGCCAAGAGACCCAGTACTTC.

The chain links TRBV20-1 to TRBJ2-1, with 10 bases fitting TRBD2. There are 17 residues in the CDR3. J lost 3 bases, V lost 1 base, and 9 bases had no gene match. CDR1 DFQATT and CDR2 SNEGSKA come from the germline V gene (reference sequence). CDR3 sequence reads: CSARVRSGGDYYNEQFF. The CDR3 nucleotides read TGCAGTGCTAGAGTAAGGAGCGGGGGGGATTACTACAATGAGCAGTTCTTC.

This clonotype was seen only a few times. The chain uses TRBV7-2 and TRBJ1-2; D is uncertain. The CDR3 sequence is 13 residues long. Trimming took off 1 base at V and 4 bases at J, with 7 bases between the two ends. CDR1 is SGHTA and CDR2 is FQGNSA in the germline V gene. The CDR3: CASSLGKVYGYTF. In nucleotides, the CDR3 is TGTGCCAGCAGCTTAGGCAAAGTCTATGGCTACACCTTC.

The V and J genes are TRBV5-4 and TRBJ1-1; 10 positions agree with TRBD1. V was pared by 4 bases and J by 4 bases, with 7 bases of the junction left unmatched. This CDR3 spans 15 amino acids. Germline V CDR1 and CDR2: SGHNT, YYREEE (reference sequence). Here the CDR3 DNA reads TGTGCCAGCAGCGGGAAGGACAGGGGGTCCACTGAAGCTTTCTTT. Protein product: CASSGKDRGSTEAFF.

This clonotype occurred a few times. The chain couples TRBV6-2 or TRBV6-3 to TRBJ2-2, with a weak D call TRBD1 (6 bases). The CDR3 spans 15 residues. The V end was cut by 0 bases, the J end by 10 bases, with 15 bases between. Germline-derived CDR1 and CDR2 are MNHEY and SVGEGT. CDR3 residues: CASSYSLDSSLELFF. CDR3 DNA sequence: TGTGCCAGCAGTTACTCTCTGGACAGCTCGTTGGAGCTGTTTTTT.

The CDR3 sequence: CSVEAGGTPYEQYF. The DNA of the CDR3 is TGCAGCGTTGAAGCGGGAGGTACCCCCTACGAGCAGTACTTC. The rearrangement links TRBV29-1 to TRBJ2-7; the match to TRBD2 covers 7 bases. This CDR3 contains 14 residues. In germline, CDR1 is SQVTM, CDR2 ANQGSEA. Trimming removed 1 base from V and 2 bases from J; junction bases left unmatched: 5.

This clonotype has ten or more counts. CDR3 residues: CASSQYSETQYF. In nucleotides, the CDR3 is TGTGCCAGCAGCCAGTATTCCGAGACCCAGTACTTC. The V and J genes are TRBV3-1 and TRBJ2-5; no reliable D call. With 3 bases removed from V and 5 bases from J, the gap between germline ends came to 7 bases. The CDR3 runs 12 residues. CDR1 LGHDT and CDR2 YNNKEL come from the germline V gene (reference sequence).

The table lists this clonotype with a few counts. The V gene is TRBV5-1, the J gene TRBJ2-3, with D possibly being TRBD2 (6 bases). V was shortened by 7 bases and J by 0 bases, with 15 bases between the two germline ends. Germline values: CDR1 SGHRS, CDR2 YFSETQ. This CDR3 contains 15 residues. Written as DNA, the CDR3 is TGCGCCAGCTGTTTGGGGGGAACTAGCACAGATACGCAGTATTTT. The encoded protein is CASCLGGTSTDTQYF.

This CDR3 reads CAISELNPRNSYEQYF. In DNA form, the CDR3 reads TGTGCCATCAGTGAGTTAAATCCGCGGAATAGCTACGAGCAGTACTTC. The chain employs TRBV10-3 and TRBJ2-7; no definite D call. Between the trimmed V and J ends, which lost 1 base and 3 bases, there was a span of 16 bases. The germline gives CDR1 ENHRY, CDR2 SYGVKD. The CDR3 runs 16 residues.

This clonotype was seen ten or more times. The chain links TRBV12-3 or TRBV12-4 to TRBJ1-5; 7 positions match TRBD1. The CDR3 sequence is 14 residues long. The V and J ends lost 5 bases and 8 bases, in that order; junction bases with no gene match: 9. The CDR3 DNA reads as TGTGCCAGCAGTCTCCGGGACAGACTGGAGCCCCAGCATTTT. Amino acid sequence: CASSLRDRLEPQHF.

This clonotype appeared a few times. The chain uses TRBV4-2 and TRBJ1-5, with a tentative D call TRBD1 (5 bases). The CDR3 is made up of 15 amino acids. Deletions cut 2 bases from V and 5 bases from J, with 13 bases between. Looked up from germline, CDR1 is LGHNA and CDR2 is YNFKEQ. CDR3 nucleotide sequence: TGTGCCAGCAGCCAACGCGACAGCAAAGATCAGCCCCAGCATTTT. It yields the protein CASSQRDSKDQPQHF.

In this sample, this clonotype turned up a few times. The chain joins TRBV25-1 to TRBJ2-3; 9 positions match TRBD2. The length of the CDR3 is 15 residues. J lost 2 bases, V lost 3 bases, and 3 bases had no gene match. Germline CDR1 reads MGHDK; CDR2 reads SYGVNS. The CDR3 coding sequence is TGTGCCAGCAGTGAGGTAGCGGGGGACACAGATACGCAGTATTTT. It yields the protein CASSEVAGDTDTQYF.

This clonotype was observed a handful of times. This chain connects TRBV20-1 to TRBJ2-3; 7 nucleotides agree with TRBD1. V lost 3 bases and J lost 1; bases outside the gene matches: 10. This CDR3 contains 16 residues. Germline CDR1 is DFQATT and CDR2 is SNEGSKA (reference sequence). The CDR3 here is CSASPRQGPRTDTQYF. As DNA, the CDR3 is TGCAGTGCTAGCCCCAGACAGGGCCCCCGCACAGATACGCAGTATTTT.

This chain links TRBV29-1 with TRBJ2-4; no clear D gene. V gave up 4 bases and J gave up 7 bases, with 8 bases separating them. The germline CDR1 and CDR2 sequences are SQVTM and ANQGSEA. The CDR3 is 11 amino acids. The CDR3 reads CSVVTSNIQYF. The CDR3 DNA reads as TGCAGCGTTGTTACAAGTAACATTCAGTACTTC. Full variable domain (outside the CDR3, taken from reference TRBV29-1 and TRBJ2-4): SAVISQKPSRDICQRGTSLTIQCQVDSQVTMMFWYRQQPGQSLTLIATANQGSEATYESGFVIDKFPISRPNLTFSTLTVSNMSPEDSSIYLCSVVTSNIQYFGAGTRLSVL.

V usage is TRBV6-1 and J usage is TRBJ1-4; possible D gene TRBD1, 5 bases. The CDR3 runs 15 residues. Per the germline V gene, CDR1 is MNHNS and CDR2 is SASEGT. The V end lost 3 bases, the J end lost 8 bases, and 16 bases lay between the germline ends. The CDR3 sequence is CASSEIPGVGEKLFF. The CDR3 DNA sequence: TGTGCCAGCAGTGAGATTCCGGGGGTTGGCGAAAAACTGTTTTTT.

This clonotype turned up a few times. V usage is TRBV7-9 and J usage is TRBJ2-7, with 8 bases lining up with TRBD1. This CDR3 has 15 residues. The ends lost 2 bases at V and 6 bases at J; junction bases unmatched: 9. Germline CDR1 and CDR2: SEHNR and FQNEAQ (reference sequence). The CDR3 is CASSLPRTGPAEQYF. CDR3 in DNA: TGTGCCAGCAGCTTACCGCGGACAGGGCCCGCCGAGCAGTACTTC.

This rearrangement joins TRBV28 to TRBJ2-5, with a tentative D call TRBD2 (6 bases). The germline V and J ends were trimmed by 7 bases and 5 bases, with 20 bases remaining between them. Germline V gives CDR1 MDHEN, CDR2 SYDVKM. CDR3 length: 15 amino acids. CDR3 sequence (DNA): TGTGCCAGCACCAATATTGGGGCGGGATGGGAGACCCAGTACTTC. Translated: CASTNIGAGWETQYF.

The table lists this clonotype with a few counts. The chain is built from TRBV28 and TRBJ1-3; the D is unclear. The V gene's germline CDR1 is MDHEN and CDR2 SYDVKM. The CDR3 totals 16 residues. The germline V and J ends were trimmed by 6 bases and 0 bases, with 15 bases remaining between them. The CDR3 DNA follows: TGTGCCAGCAGACGGCAAAGGTCTAGCTCTGGAAACACCATATATTTT. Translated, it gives CASRRQRSSSGNTIYF.

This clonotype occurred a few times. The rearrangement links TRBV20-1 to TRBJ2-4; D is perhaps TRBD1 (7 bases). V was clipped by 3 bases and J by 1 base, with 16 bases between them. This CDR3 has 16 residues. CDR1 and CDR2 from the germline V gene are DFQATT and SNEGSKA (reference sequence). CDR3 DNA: TGCAGTGCTAGCAGGCGGGACAGCTTTGCCAAAAACATTCAGTACTTC. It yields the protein CSASRRDSFAKNIQYF.

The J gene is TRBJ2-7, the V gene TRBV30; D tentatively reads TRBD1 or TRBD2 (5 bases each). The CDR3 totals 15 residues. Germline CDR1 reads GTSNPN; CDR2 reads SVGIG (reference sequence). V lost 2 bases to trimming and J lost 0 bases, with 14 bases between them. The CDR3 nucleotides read TGTGCCTGGAGTCCCGGGACGCTGAGCTCCTACGAGCAGTACTTC. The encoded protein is CAWSPGTLSSYEQYF.